This section outlines one T cell receptor (beta chain) sequence together with its context. This clonotype was detected only a few times. Its antigen is unknown. One base away there is no much larger clone; base qualities are not given. For CDR1 and CDR2, the germline V gene (reference sequence) lists DFQATT and SNEGSKA. The CDR3 spans 14 residues, from the cysteine through the phenylalanine. CDR3 DNA only is kept here, 42 bases in frame from base 1. The V end loses 2 bases and the J end loses 5 bases, and a stretch of 15 bases separates them. Ficoll-Paque density gradient centrifugation was the method used to isolate PBMCs. The sample is drawn from a study of T-cell memory formation after mild COVID-19 (dated by TCRdb to the early 2020s). Some background on the complete study: TCR sequence clusters from the two donors were largely donor specific. In a couple of donors, T-cell clones that expanded and contracted after mild COVID-19 were followed by sequencing TCRalpha and TCRbeta repertoires longitudinally. Two young, previously healthy adult volunteers, one female and one male, were included in the cohort. Overall results and qualifications from the work: Only a couple of mild cases were covered in the study, and larger cohorts including severe cases with pre-infection samples were considered necessary. Some responding clones were detected in pre-infection memory, suggesting pre-existing cross-reactive memory T cells joined the SARS-CoV-2 response. SARS-CoV-2 specificity of the second-wave clones peaking on day 37 was not confirmed. Balanced CD4/CD8 phenotypes were observed for clones contracting from day 15 to 85, whereas a bias towards CD4+ was observed for a second wave of clones expanding from day 15 to 37. Contracting CD4+ clones appeared mostly in the CM and EM memory subsets, whereas CD8+ clones were enriched in EMRA.

For sequencing, an Illumina NovaSeq 6000 was employed. cDNA libraries for TCRalpha and TCRbeta were prepared by 5'RACE using constant-segment primers, with sample barcodes and unique molecular identifiers added. Trizol reagent was used to extract RNA from every sample. Library amplification was performed in two PCR steps, and a second sample barcode and Illumina TruSeq adapters were introduced in the second step. Libraries were sequenced on an Illumina NovaSeq with 2 x 150 bp paired-end reads. The authors' analysis ran thus. With migec v1.2.7, reads were demultiplexed and then collapsed into UMI-guided consensus sequences. Using mixcr v2.1.11, the UMI consensuses were aligned to TRA and TRB V and J templates and assembled into clonotypes. A clonotype was counted as expanded or contracted only if both edgeR and NoisET called the change significant, with noise models trained on biological replicates. For edgeR calls, a false discovery rate-adjusted p below 0.01 and a log2 fold-change threshold of 1 were applied. As an exploratory analysis of dynamics, PCA with hierarchical clustering was applied to max-normalized trajectories of the 1000 most abundant clonotypes. Each responding clone was given a CD4 or CD8 phenotype based on the CD4+ and CD8+ repertoires, which had been sequenced separately. The raw public data were reprocessed by TCRdb itself: fastp quality trimming at Q25, MiXCR clonotype calling, in-frame beta chains only. Every distinct CDR3 protein forms one entry, paired with its most common genes and DNA. The V and J calls and clone size are TCRdb's, not the authors'. Across this sample there are hundreds of thousands of distinct CDR3 sequences, with about 20% seen only once. The ten largest make up roughly 21% of the sample.

The sequenced sample was PBMCs or a T cell subset sorted from them (not recorded which). The clonotype comes from a man aged 18 to 29 who had mild COVID-19 (a few samples of this study predate the infection). The sample titles of this study are shuffled in the database, so cell type and time point are left out; the donor was told from shared clones. The rearrangement joined TRBV20-1 to TRBJ2-5, with the identity of the D gene unclear. The DNA sequence is as follows: TGCAGTGCTAGAAGCACAAGGGTCCGGGAGACCCAGTACTTC. Translated, this is CSARSTRVRETQYF.